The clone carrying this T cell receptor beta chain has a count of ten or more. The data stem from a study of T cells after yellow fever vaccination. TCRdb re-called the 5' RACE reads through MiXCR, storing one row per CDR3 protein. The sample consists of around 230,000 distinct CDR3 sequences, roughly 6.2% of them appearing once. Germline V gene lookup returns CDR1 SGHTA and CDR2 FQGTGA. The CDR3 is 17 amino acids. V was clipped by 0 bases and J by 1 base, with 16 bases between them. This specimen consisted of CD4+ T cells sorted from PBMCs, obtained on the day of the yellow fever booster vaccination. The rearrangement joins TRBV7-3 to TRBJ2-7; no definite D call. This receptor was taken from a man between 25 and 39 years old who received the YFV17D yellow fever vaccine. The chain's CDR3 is CASSLTGDRRASYEQYF. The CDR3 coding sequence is TGTGCCAGCAGCTTAACTGGTGACCGCCGGGCATCCTACGAGCAGTACTTC.